This T cell receptor (beta chain) was sequenced during a study of beta chain features in type 1 diabetes. Study findings and constraints: Patients with Type 1 diabetes showed moderately but significantly shorter TCRB CDR3s in all four CD4+ subsets.

As for this clone: What it binds is unknown.

Reverse transcribing all isolated RNA meant expressed TCRB transcripts were sequenced. Assay: immunoSEQ multiplex PCR; the TCRdb copy retains only in-frame clones and omits some. The sample has approximately 17,000 clones, 55% to 75% seen once; the top ten hold 0.79%. CDR1 and CDR2 (germline): SGHRS, YFSETQ. The CDR3 length is 13 residues. The V gene lost 0 bases and the J gene lost 0 bases, with 3 bases spanning the gap. The chain uses TRBV5-1 and TRBJ1-1; the D is unclear. Sequenced: stem cell memory CD4+ T cells from blood. This TCR was recovered from a man younger than 40 with type 1 diabetes. CDR3 nucleotide sequence: TGCGCCAGCAGCTTGGTAGTGAACACTGAAGCTTTCTTT. Its protein product is CASSLVVNTEAFF.